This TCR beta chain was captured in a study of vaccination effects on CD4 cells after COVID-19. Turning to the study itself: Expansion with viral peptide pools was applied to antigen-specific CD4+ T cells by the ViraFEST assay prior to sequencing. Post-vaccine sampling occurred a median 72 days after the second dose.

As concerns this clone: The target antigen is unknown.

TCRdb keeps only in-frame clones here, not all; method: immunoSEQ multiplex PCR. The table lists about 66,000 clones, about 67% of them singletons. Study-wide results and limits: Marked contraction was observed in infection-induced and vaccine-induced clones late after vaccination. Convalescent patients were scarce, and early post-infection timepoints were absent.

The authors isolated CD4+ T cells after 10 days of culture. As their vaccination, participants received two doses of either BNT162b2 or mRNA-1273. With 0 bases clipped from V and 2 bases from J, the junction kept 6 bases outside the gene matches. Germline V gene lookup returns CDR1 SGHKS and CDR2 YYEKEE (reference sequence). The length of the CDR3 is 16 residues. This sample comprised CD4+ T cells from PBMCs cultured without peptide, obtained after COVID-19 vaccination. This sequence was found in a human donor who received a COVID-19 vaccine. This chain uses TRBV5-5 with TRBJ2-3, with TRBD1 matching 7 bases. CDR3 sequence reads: CASSLGSTGDTDTQYF. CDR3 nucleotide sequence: TGTGCCAGCAGCTTGGGTAGTACAGGGGACACAGATACGCAGTATTTT.